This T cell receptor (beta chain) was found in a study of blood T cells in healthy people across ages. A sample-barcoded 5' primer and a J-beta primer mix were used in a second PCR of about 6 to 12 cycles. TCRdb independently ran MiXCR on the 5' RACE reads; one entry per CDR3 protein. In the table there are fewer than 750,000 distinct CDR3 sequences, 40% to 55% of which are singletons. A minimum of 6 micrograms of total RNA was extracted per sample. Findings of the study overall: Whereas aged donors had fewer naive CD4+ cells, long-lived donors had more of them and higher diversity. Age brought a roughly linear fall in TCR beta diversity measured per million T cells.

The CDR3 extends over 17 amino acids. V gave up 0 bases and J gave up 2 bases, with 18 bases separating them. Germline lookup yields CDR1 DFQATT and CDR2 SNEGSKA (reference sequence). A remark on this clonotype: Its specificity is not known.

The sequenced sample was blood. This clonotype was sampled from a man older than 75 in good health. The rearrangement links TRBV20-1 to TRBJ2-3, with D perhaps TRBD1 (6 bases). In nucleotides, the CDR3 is TGCAGTGCTAGAGATCTCTACAGGGCAGGGCACACAGATACGCAGTATTTT. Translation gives CSARDLYRAGHTDTQYF.